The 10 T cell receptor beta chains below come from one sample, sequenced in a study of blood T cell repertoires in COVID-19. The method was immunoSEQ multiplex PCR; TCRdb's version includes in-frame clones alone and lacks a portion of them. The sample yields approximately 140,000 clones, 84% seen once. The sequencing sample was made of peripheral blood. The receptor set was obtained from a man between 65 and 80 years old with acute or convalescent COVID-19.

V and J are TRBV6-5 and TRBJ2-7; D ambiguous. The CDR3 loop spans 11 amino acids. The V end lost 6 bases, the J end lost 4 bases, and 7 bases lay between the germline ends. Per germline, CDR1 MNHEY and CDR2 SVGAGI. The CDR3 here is CASSFEYEQYF. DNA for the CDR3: TGTGCCAGCAGCTTTGAGTACGAGCAGTACTTC.

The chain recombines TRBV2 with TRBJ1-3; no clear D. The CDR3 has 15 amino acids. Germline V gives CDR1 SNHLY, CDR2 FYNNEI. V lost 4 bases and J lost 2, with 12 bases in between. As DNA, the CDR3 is TGTGCCAGCAGTGTCCCAGTGTACCCTGGAAACACCATATATTTT. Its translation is CASSVPVYPGNTIYF.

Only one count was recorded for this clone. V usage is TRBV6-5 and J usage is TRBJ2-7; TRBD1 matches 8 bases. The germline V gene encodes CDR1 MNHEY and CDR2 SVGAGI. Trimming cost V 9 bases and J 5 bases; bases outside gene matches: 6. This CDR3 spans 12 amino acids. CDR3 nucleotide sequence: TGTGCCAGTGGACAGGGCCGGCACGAGCAGTACTTC. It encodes CASGQGRHEQYF.

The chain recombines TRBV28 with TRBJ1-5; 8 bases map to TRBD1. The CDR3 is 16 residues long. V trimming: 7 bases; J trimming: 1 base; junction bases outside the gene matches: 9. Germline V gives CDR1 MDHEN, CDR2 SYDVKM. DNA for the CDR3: TGTGCCAGCAATCCAGGGGGCGCCCACAGCAATCAGCCCCAGCATTTT. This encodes CASNPGGAHSNQPQHF.

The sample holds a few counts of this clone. CDR3 loop: CASSFLDRNTEAFF. The CDR3 nucleotides are TGTGCCAGCAGCTTCTTGGACAGGAACACTGAAGCTTTCTTT. The chain couples TRBV11-2 to TRBJ1-1, with a tentative D call TRBD1 (6 bases). CDR3 length: 14 amino acids. V was cut by 3 bases and J by 1 base, with 9 bases left in between. Germline V gene lookup returns CDR1 SGHAT and CDR2 FQNNGV.

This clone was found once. Here the CDR3 DNA reads TGTGCCAGCAGTTTAGAAAACAGGGGTACCTTGAACACTGAAGCTTTCTTT. As protein: CASSLENRGTLNTEAFF. This rearrangement joins TRBV27 to TRBJ1-1; 7 nucleotides match TRBD1. Germline assignment: CDR1 MNHEY and CDR2 SMNVEV (reference sequence). Unmatched junction bases numbered 9, after V lost 2 bases and J lost 0 bases. The CDR3 length is 17 residues.

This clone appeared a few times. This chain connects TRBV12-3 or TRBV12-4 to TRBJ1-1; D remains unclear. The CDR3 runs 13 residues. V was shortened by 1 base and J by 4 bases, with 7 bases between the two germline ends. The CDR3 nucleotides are TGTGCCAGCAGTTTAGAACTGAGCACTGAAGCTTTCTTT. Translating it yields CASSLELSTEAFF.

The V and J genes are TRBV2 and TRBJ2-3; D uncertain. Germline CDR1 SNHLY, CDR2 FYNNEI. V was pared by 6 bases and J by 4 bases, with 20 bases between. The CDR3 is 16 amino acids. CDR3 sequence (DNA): TGTGCCAGCAGCGCCATCAGGCCCCTCATGGCAGATACGCAGTATTTT. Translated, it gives CASSAIRPLMADTQYF.

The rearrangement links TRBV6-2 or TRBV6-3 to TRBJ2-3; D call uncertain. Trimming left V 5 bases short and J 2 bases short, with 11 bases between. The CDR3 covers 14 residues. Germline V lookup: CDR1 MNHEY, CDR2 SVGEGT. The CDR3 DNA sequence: TGTGCCAGCAGTGATGGCTCCACCACAGATACGCAGTATTTT. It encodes CASSDGSTTDTQYF.

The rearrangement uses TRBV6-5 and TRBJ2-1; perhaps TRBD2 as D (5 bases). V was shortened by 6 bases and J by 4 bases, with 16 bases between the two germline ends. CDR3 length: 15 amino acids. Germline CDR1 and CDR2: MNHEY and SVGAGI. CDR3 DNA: TGTGCCAGCAGCCGAACTAGGCCCGGGTACAATGAGCAGTTCTTC. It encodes CASSRTRPGYNEQFF.